This entry is about one T cell receptor (beta chain). The antigen is not known. This sample was included in a study of CD4 T cell repertoires in COVID-19. Across the whole study: Other coronavirus spike proteins restimulated relabeled CFSE-low cells expanded with IL-2 for over 8 days. Study results and limitations: Between about 7 and 27% of SARS-CoV-2 clonotypes also appeared in SARS-CoV and/or HKU1 spike cultures. Sharing of several most expanded SARS-CoV-2-reactive clonotypes across memory subsets suggested intraclonal diversification.

The table came from immunoSEQ multiplex PCR; TCRdb's copy has only in-frame clones and leaves some out. Counted here are 8,000 or so clones, around four fifths occurring once; the ten biggest clones make up roughly 2.1%. These memory T cells were uncultured and sequenced directly after ex vivo isolation. V trimming: 2 bases; J trimming: 8 bases; junction bases outside the gene matches: 7. CDR1 and CDR2 from the germline V gene are SGHRS and YFSETQ. The CDR3 loop spans 16 amino acids. The material was effector memory CD4+ T cells from blood, obtained before the COVID-19 pandemic. The chain uses TRBV5-1 and TRBJ2-4; 13 nucleotides match TRBD2. This TCR was sampled from a human donor who had COVID-19. Here the CDR3 DNA reads TGCGCCAGCAGCTTCACGGGACTAGCGGGAATCGACATTCAGTACTTC. Residues: CASSFTGLAGIDIQYF.